These 4 T cell receptor beta chains share one sample of origin, sequenced in a study of beta chain features in type 1 diabetes. The entirety of the isolated RNA underwent reverse transcription, so expressed TCRB transcripts were sequenced. Produced via immunoSEQ multiplex PCR; TCRdb's table is partial and in-frame only. The sample has just over 600,000 clones, about 16% seen once. The sample consisted of naive CD4+ T cells from blood. The receptors here all came from a man younger than 30 in good health.

This clone appeared a few times. V usage is TRBV13 and J usage is TRBJ1-3; 8 positions agree with TRBD1. The V gene end was trimmed by 1 base and the J gene end by 6 bases; junction bases not matched to a gene: 2. Germline loops: CDR1 PRHDT, CDR2 FYEKMQ (reference sequence). The CDR3 covers 14 residues. The CDR3 nucleotides read TGTGCCAGCAGCTTAGTGACAGGGGCAAACACCATATATTTT. This codes for CASSLVTGANTIYF.

This chain joins TRBV9 and TRBJ2-1; maybe TRBD2 (6 bases). Germline CDR1 and CDR2: SGDLS and YYNGEE. Between the trimmed V and J ends, which lost 6 bases and 7 bases, there was a span of 20 bases. CDR3 length: 15 residues. CDR3 amino acids: CASTEEPRAGNEQFF. CDR3 nucleotides: TGTGCCAGCACGGAGGAGCCCCGGGCGGGGAATGAGCAGTTCTTC.

The chain employs TRBV5-6 and TRBJ1-1, with unresolved D. Trimming took 0 bases from V and 0 from J, leaving 9 bases between them. CDR3 length: 15 residues. The germline gives CDR1 SGHDT, CDR2 YYEEEE. CDR3 DNA sequence: TGTGCCAGCAGCTTGGACAGTAGGATGAACACTGAAGCTTTCTTT. This codes for CASSLDSRMNTEAFF.

This clone was found a few times. The V gene is TRBV7-2, the J gene TRBJ1-2, with 7 bases identical to TRBD1. The CDR3 consists of 14 residues. The germline gives CDR1 SGHTA, CDR2 FQGNSA. V was pared by 7 bases and J by 8 bases, with 13 bases of the junction left unmatched. CDR3 nucleotides: TGTGCCAGCACCACCCAGGGGGGGCTAGGGGGCTACACCTTC. It codes for CASTTQGGLGGYTF.